The 17 T cell receptor beta chains listed next were all sequenced from one sample in a study of spatial heterogeneity in lung cancer. TCRdb recomputed calls from the 5' RACE reads with MiXCR, one row per CDR3 protein. Of some 41,000 distinct CDR3 sequences listed, more than 9% were seen once; the top ten hold 15% to 20%. Time point in this sample: blood at routine non-recurrence follow-up after resection. The starting material was PBMCs, obtained at follow-up. The receptors shown here come from a female donor with early-stage non-small cell lung cancer.

The rearrangement links TRBV7-8 to TRBJ2-3; 14 nucleotides match TRBD2. Germline V gene lookup returns CDR1 SGHVS and CDR2 FQNEAQ. The CDR3 is 19 residues long. V was pared by 4 bases and J by 5 bases, with 14 bases of the junction left unmatched. The CDR3 DNA reads as TGTGCCAGCAGCTCCTACGGATTGACTAGCGGGGGGGATGTAGATACGCAGTATTTT. This translates into CASSSYGLTSGGDVDTQYF.

The chain employs TRBV10-3 and TRBJ2-7, with a weak D call TRBD1 (5 bases). Per the germline V gene, CDR1 is ENHRY and CDR2 is SYGVKD. CDR3 size: 12 residues. Between the trimmed V and J ends, which lost 5 bases and 2 bases, there was a span of 7 bases. The CDR3 bases are TGTGCCATCAGTTCGACAGCCTACGAGCAGTACTTC. It yields the protein CAISSTAYEQYF.

This clonotype was seen ten or more times. The chain combines TRBV5-5 with TRBJ2-7; 8 positions match TRBD1. The CDR3 runs 13 residues. The V segment lost 3 bases and the J segment 7 bases; nucleotides outside the gene matches: 6. The germline gives CDR1 SGHKS, CDR2 YYEKEE (reference sequence). The CDR3 region is CASSSMNRGEQYF. The CDR3 region has the DNA TGTGCCAGCAGCTCAATGAACAGGGGGGAGCAGTACTTC.

This clonotype was picked up many times. The rearrangement links TRBV5-1 to TRBJ2-5; maybe TRBD1 (5 bases). This CDR3 has 15 amino acids. In germline, CDR1 is SGHRS, CDR2 YFSETQ. V was trimmed by 4 bases and J by 4 bases, leaving 17 bases between them. CDR3 sequence: CASSLQAGILETQYF. In DNA, the CDR3 is TGCGCCAGCAGCCTCCAAGCAGGGATTTTAGAGACCCAGTACTTC.

This clonotype occurred a few times. CDR3 sequence reads: CASRQLAGDFDEQYF. The CDR3 DNA reads as TGTGCCAGCAGGCAACTAGCGGGGGACTTCGACGAGCAGTACTTC. The chain links TRBV12-3 or TRBV12-4 to TRBJ2-7, with 11 bases identical to TRBD2. The CDR3 has 15 residues. V dropped 6 bases and J dropped 5; count of bases not matched to a gene: 9.

The sample holds many counts of this clonotype. The chain is built from TRBV10-3 and TRBJ2-1, with 12 bases aligning to TRBD1. CDR1 and CDR2 (germline): ENHRY, SYGVKD. The CDR3 runs to 15 residues. After removal of 4 bases from V and 6 bases from J, the junction contained 4 bases not matched to a gene. The CDR3, as DNA: TGTGCCATCAGTGCGGGACAGGGGGCGAGCAATGAGCAGTTCTTC. This translates into CAISAGQGASNEQFF.

This clonotype was counted ten times or more. The chain recombines TRBV6-4 with TRBJ1-6; D call uncertain. Trimming shortened V by 6 bases and J by 7 bases, and 16 bases separated the two germline ends. The length of the CDR3 is 15 residues. The germline V gene has CDR1 MRHNA and CDR2 SNTAGT. CDR3 DNA sequence: TGTGCCAGCAGCTCTTCGACCGGGCGGAATTCACCCCTCCACTTT. Its translation: CASSSSTGRNSPLHF.

This chain connects TRBV28 to TRBJ2-7, with 7 bases aligning to TRBD1. Germline CDR1 reads MDHEN; CDR2 reads SYDVKM. Germline trimming cut 5 bases from V and 3 bases from J; bases unmatched to any gene: 7. The CDR3 spans 14 residues. In nucleotides, the CDR3 is TGTGCCAGCAGTCTCGGACAGGTTAGCTACGAGCAGTACTTC. Its protein is CASSLGQVSYEQYF.

This clonotype was seen a handful of times. The chain links TRBV7-2 to TRBJ2-5; 9 bases fit TRBD1. V lost 5 bases to trimming and J lost 8 bases; unmatched junction nucleotides: 6. CDR1 SGHTA and CDR2 FQGNSA come from the germline V gene. CDR3 length equals 13 residues. CDR3 DNA: TGTGCCAGCAGCGCCAGACAGGGGGGCACCCAGTACTTC. Encoded protein: CASSARQGGTQYF.

The chain combines TRBV4-1 with TRBJ1-1; 9 bases fit TRBD1. The CDR3 contains 15 residues. The ends lost 3 bases at V and 4 bases at J; junction bases unmatched: 6. Germline CDR1 MGHRA, CDR2 YSYEKL. CDR3 DNA: TGCGCCAGCAGCCATGGGAGGGGACAGGGCACTGAAGCTTTCTTT. Its protein is CASSHGRGQGTEAFF.

The table lists this clonotype with many counts. The gene calls are TRBV13 and TRBJ1-2; 7 bases fit TRBD1. The length of the CDR3 is 14 residues. CDR1 PRHDT and CDR2 FYEKMQ come from the germline V gene (reference sequence). The trim removed 5 bases at V and 4 bases at J, leaving 7 bases unmatched. CDR3 nucleotide sequence: TGTGCCAGCAGCGCCGGGACAGCTACCTATGGCTACACCTTC. Translating gives CASSAGTATYGYTF.

The V gene is TRBV4-2, the J gene TRBJ1-2; weak D call: TRBD1 (5 bases). Trimming cost V 3 bases and J 2 bases, with 13 bases left between them. The CDR3 loop spans 15 amino acids. Germline V gives CDR1 LGHNA, CDR2 YNFKEQ. Written as DNA, the CDR3 is TGTGCCAGCAGCCATATCAAACGGGACAACTATGGCTACACCTTC. As protein: CASSHIKRDNYGYTF.

This clonotype was detected many times. This CDR3 is CASSYGGGGYNEQFF. The CDR3 bases are TGTGCCAGCAGTTACGGGGGGGGCGGCTACAATGAGCAGTTCTTC. This chain links TRBV6-6 with TRBJ2-1, with a possible D match to TRBD2 (7 bases). The CDR3 is made up of 15 amino acids. Germline V gene lookup returns CDR1 MNHNY and CDR2 SVGAGI (reference sequence). V lost 2 bases to trimming and J lost 3 bases, with 11 bases between them.

This clonotype has ten or more counts. This rearrangement joins TRBV19 to TRBJ1-6; 7 nucleotides align to TRBD1. The trim removed 10 bases at V and 6 bases at J, leaving 12 bases unmatched. CDR3 size: 15 residues. CDR1 and CDR2 from the germline V gene are LNHDA and SQIVND (reference sequence). The CDR3 DNA reads TGTGCCACCAGACAGGGAACCCGCCTTAATTCACCCCTCCACTTT. It codes for CATRQGTRLNSPLHF.

This rearrangement joins TRBV12-3 or TRBV12-4 to TRBJ2-7; no definite D call. The CDR3 runs to 12 residues. Between the trimmed V and J ends, which lost 3 bases and 2 bases, there was a span of 5 bases. CDR3 DNA sequence: TGTGCCAGCAGTTTGGCAGCCTACGAGCAGTACTTC. Translating gives CASSLAAYEQYF.

The V and J genes are TRBV7-2 and TRBJ2-3; D might be TRBD2 (5 bases). V lost 5 bases to trimming and J lost 1 base, with 16 bases between them. Germline values: CDR1 SGHTA, CDR2 FQGNSA. This CDR3 is 16 amino acids long. CDR3 nucleotide sequence: TGTGCCAGCAGCCCTGGAGGACTCAGTGGCACAGATACGCAGTATTTT. It translates to CASSPGGLSGTDTQYF.

In its sample, this clonotype was seen a few times. The V call is TRBV18, the J call TRBJ2-7; the match to TRBD2 covers 9 bases. The CDR3 covers 16 residues. The V gene end was trimmed by 1 base and the J gene end by 0 bases; junction bases not matched to a gene: 4. The germline gives CDR1 KGHSH, CDR2 LQKENI. The CDR3 nucleotides are TGTGCCAGCTCACCACGGAGCGGGGGGATCTCCTACGAGCAGTACTTC. This encodes CASSPRSGGISYEQYF.